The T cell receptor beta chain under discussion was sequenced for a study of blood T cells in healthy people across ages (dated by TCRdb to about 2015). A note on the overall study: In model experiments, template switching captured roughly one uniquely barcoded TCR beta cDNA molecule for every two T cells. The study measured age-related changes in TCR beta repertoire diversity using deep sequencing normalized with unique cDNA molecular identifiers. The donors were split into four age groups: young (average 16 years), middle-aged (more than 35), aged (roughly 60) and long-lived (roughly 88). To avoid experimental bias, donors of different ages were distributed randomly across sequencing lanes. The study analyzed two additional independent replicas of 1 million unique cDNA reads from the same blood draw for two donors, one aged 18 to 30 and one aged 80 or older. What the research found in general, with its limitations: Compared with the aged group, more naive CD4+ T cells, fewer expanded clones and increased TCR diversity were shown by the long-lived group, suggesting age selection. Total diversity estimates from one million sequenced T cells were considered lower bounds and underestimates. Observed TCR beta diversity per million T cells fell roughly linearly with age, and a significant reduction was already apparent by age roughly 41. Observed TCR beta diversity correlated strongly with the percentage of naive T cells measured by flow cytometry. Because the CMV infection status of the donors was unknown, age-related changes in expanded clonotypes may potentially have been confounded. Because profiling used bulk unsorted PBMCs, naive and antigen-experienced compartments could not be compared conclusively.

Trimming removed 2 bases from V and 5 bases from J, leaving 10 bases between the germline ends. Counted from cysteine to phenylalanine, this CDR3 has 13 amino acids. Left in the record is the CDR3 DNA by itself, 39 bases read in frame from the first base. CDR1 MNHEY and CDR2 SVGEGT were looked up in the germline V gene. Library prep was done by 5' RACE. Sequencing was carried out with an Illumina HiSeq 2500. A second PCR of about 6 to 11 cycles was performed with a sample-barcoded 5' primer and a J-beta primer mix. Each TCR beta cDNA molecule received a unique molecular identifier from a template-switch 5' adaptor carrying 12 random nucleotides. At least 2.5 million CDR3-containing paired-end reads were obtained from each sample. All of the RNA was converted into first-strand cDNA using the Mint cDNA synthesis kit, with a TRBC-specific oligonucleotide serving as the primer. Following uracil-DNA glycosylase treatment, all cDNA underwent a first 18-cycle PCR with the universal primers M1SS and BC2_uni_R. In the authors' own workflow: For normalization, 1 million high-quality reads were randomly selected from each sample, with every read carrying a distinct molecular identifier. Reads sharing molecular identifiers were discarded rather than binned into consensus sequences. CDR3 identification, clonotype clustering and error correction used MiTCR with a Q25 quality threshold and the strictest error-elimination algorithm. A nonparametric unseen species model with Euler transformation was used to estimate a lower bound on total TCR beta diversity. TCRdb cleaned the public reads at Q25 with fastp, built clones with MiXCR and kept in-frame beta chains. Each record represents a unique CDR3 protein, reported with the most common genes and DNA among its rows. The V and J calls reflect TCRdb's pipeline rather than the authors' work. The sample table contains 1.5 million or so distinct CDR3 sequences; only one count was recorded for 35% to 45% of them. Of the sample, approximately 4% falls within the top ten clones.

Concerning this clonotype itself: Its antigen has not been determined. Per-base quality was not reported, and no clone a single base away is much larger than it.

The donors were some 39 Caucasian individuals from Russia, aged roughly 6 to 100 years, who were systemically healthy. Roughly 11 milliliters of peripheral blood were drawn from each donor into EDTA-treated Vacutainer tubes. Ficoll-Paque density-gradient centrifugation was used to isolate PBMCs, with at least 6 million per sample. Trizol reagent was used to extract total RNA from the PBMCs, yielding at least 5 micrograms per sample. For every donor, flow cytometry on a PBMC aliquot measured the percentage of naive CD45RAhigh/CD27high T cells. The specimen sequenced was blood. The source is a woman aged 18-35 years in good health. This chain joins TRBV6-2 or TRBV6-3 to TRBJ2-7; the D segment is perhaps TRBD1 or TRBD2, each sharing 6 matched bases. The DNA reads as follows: TGTGCCAGCAGTTACGTCGGGGGCCACGAGCAGTACTTC. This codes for CASSYVGGHEQYF.